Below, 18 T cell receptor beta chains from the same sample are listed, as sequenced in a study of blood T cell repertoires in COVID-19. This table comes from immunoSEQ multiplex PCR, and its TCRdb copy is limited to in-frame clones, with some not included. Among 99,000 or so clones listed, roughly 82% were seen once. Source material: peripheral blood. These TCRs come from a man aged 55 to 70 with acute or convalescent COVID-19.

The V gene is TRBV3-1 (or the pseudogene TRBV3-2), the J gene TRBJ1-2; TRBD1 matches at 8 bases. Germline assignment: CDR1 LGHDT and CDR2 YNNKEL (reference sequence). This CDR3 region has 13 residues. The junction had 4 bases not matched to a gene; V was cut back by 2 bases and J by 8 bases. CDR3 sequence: CASSQPGGGGYTF. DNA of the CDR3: TGTGCCAGCAGCCAACCAGGGGGCGGGGGCTACACCTTC.

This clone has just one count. The CDR3 region has the DNA TGTGCCAGCAGTTACAGGGATCAGCCCCAGCATTTT. Its protein is CASSYRDQPQHF. The chain has TRBV27 and TRBJ1-5; possibly TRBD1 for D (6 bases). The V gene lost 4 bases and the J gene lost 5 bases, with 6 bases spanning the gap. The CDR3 consists of 12 residues. In germline, CDR1 is MNHEY, CDR2 SMNVEV (reference sequence).

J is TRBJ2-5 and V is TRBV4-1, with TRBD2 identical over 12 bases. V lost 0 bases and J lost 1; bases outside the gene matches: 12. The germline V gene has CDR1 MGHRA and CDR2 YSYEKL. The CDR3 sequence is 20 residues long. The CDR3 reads CASSQDVPRVLAGGQETQYF. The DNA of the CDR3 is TGCGCCAGCAGCCAAGATGTCCCCAGGGTACTAGCGGGGGGCCAAGAGACCCAGTACTTC.

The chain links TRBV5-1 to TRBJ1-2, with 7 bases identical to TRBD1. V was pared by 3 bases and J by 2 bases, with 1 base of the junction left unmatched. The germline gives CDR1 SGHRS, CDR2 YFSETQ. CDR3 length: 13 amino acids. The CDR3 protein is CASSSTGNYGYTF. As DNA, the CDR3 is TGCGCCAGCAGCTCGACAGGGAACTATGGCTACACCTTC.

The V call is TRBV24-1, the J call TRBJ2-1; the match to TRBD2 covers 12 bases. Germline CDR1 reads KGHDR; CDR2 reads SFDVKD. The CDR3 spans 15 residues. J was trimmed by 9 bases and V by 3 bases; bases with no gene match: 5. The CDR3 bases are TGTGCCACCAGTGATACTAGCGGGAGGTTGAGTGAGCAGTTCTTC. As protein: CATSDTSGRLSEQFF.

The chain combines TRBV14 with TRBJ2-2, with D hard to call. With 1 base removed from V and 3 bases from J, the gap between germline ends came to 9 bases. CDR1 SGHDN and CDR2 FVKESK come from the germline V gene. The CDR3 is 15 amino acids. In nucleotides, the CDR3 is TGTGCCAGCAGCCAAGTCCCGGTCTACACCGGGGAGCTGTTTTTT. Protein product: CASSQVPVYTGELFF.

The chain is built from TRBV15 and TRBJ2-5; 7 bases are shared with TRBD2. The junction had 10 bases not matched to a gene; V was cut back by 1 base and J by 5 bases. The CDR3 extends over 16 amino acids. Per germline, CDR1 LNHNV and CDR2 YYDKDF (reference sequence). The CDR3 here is CATSRAPAGAGETQYF. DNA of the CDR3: TGTGCCACCAGCAGAGCTCCGGCGGGAGCTGGCGAGACCCAGTACTTC.

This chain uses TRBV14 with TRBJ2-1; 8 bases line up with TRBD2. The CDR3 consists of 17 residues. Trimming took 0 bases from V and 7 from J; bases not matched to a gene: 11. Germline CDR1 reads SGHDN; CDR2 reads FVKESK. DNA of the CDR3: TGTGCCAGCAGCCAAGAAGGCCCCAGCGGGAGTAGAAATGAGCAGTTCTTC. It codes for CASSQEGPSGSRNEQFF.

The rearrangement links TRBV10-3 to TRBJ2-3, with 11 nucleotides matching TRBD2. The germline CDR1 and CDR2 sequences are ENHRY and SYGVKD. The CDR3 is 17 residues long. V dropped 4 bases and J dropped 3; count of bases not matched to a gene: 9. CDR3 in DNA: TGTGCCATCAGTGCCGGTAGCGGGAGGGTCGGGACAGATACGCAGTATTTT. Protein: CAISAGSGRVGTDTQYF.

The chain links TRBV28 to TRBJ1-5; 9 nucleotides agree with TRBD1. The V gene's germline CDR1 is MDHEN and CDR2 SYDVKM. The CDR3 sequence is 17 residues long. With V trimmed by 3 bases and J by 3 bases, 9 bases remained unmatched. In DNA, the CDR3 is TGTGCCAGCAGTTTTGCCGAACAGGGGGCTAACAATCAGCCCCAGCATTTT. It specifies CASSFAEQGANNQPQHF. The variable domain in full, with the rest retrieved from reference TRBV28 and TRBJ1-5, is DVKVTQSSRYLVKRTGEKVFLECVQDMDHENMFWYRQDPGLGLRLIYFSYDVKMKEKGDIPEGYSVSREKKERFSLILESASTNQTSMYLCASSFAEQGANNQPQHFGDGTRLSIL.

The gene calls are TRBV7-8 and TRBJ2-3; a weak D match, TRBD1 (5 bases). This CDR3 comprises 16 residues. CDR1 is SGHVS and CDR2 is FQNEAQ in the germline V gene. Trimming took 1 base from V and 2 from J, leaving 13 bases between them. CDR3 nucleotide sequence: TGTGCCAGCAGCTTAGGGGGCAGCGCCGTCACAGATACGCAGTATTTT. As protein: CASSLGGSAVTDTQYF.

The CDR3 loop reads CASSIWNRNNKETQYF. The CDR3, as DNA: TGTGCCAGTAGTATTTGGAACAGGAACAATAAAGAGACCCAGTACTTC. V gene TRBV19 combines with J gene TRBJ2-5; perhaps TRBD1 as D (5 bases). The ends were cut back, 3 bases at V and 3 bases at J, with 17 bases in the middle. The CDR3 consists of 16 residues. Looked up from germline, CDR1 is LNHDA and CDR2 is SQIVND (reference sequence).

The DNA of the CDR3 is TGTGCCAGTAGTCATTTCGGACAGGGTATAGGTCAGCCCCAGCATTTT. Translated: CASSHFGQGIGQPQHF. The chain carries TRBV19 and TRBJ1-5, with 8 bases that match TRBD1. CDR3 length: 16 residues. The germline CDR1 and CDR2 sequences are LNHDA and SQIVND (reference sequence). V gave up 5 bases and J gave up 6 bases; unmatched junction bases: 12.

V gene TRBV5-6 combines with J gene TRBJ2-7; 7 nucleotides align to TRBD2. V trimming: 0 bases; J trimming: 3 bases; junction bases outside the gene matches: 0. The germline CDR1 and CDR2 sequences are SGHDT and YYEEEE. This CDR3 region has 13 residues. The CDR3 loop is CASSLERGYEQYF. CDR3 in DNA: TGTGCCAGCAGCTTGGAGCGGGGCTACGAGCAGTACTTC. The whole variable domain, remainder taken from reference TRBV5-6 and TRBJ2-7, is DAGVTQSPTHLIKTRGQQVTLRCSPKSGHDTVSWYQQALGQGPQFIFQYYEEEERQRGNFPDRFSGHQFPNYSSELNVNALLLGDSALYLCASSLERGYEQYFGPGTRLTVT.

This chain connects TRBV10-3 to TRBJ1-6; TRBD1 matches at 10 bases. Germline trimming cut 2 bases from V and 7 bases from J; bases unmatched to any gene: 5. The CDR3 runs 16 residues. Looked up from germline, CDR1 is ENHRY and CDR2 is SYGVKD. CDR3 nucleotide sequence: TGTGCCATCAGTGAGAGGCGGGACAGGGGAAATTCACCCCTCCACTTT. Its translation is CAISERRDRGNSPLHF.

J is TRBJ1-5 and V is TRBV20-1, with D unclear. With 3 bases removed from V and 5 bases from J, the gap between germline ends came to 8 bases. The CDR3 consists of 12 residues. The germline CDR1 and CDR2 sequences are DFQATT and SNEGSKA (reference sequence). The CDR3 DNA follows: TGCAGTGCTAGTCTCTCGGATCAGCCCCAGCATTTT. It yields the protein CSASLSDQPQHF.

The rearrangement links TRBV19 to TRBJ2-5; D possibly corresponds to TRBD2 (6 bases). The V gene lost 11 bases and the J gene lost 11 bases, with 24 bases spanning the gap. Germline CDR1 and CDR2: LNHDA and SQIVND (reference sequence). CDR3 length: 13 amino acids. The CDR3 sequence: CASGRLGDPLQYF. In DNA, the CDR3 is TGTGCCTCTGGGAGGTTAGGGGACCCCTTGCAGTACTTC.

The CDR3 spells CASSLAGGPYNEQFF. CDR3 bases: TGTGCCAGCAGTTTAGCGGGAGGGCCCTACAATGAGCAGTTCTTC. This chain uses TRBV27 with TRBJ2-1; 9 bases are a match to TRBD2. The CDR3 has 15 residues. V shed 2 bases, J shed 2 bases, and the junction held 1 base outside the gene matches. CDR1 is MNHEY and CDR2 is SMNVEV in the germline V gene (reference sequence).